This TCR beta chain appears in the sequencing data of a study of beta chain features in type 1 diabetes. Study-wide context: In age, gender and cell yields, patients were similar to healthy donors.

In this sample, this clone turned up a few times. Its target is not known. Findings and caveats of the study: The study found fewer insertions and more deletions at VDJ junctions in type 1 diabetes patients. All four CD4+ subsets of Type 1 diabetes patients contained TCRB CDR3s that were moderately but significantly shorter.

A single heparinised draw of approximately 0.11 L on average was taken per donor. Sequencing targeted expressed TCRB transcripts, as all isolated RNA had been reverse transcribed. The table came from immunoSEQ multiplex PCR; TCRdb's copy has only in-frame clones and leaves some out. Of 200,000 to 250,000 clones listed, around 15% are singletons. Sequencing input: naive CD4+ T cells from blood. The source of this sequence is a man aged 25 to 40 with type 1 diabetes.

The CDR3 nucleotides read TGCAGCGTTGAACTTGGGCGACTTAACTATGGCTACACCTTC. This gives the protein CSVELGRLNYGYTF. The V and J genes are TRBV29-1 and TRBJ1-2, with D hard to call. Trimming removed 2 bases from V and 1 base from J, with 11 bases in between. The CDR3 totals 14 residues. Germline V lookup: CDR1 SQVTM, CDR2 ANQGSEA.